This T cell receptor beta chain derives from a study of blood T cell repertoires in COVID-19. Study background: COVID-19 samples from acute and convalescent phases originated in the United States, Italy and Spain. PBMCs, B-cell-depleted T cells, or T cells provided the cDNA or gDNA that made up the material.

Methods used by the authors: From reference gene primer amplification, estimates of nucleated cell counts were derived. Libraries were prepared by immunoSEQ multiplex PCR; TCRdb keeps only in-frame clonotypes and omits some of them. That table is the source of V, J and clone size, and D and trimming were worked out from the DNA. The sample has around 330,000 clones, around 88% seen once; the top ten hold approximately 1.6%. Germline V lookup: CDR1 MGHRA, CDR2 YSYEKL. This CDR3 is built from 15 residues. V lost 4 bases to trimming and J lost 6 bases; unmatched junction nucleotides: 11. The receptor comes from a woman aged 25 to 39 with COVID-19, enrolled during active disease. The V and J genes are TRBV4-1 and TRBJ2-5; 7 bases are shared with TRBD2. The specimen sequenced was peripheral blood. Written as DNA, the CDR3 is TGCGCCAGCAGCCCTTACGAGACTAGCACTCAGACCCAGTACTTC. Translating gives CASSPYETSTQTQYF.